This entry lists 25 T cell receptor beta chains sequenced from one sample in a study of blood T cell repertoires in COVID-19. Using immunoSEQ multiplex PCR, the repertoire was profiled, and TCRdb retains in-frame clones only, with some absent. The sample holds tens of thousands of clones; around four fifths are singletons and the top ten take 10% to 15%. Sample: peripheral blood. The receptors were sampled from a woman in her 70s with active or convalescent COVID-19.

The chain couples TRBV28 to TRBJ2-1; TRBD2 aligns across 11 bases. The CDR3 is 17 amino acids. Germline-derived CDR1 and CDR2 are MDHEN and SYDVKM. Unmatched junction bases numbered 11, after V lost 5 bases and J lost 5 bases. The CDR3 loop reads CASSRGGPSGGNNEQFF. The CDR3 region has the DNA TGTGCCAGCAGTAGGGGAGGTCCTAGCGGGGGGAACAATGAGCAGTTCTTC.

The chain has TRBV18 and TRBJ2-4, with D possibly matching TRBD1 (5 bases). V shed 0 bases and J shed 0 bases, with 12 bases lying between them. The CDR3 length is 17 residues. Germline V gene lookup returns CDR1 KGHSH and CDR2 LQKENI. The CDR3 here is CASSPPVQGRAKNIQYF. The CDR3 region has the DNA TGTGCCAGCTCACCACCGGTGCAGGGCAGAGCCAAAAACATTCAGTACTTC. Variable domain in full (rest from reference TRBV18 and TRBJ2-4): NAGVMQNPRHLVRRRGQEARLRCSPMKGHSHVYWYRQLPEEGLKFMVYLQKENIIDESGMPKERFSAEFPKEGPSILRIQQVVRGDSAAYFCASSPPVQGRAKNIQYFGAGTRLSVL.

The V gene is TRBV28, the J gene TRBJ2-7; TRBD1 is a possible D gene (6 bases). The V and J ends lost 4 bases and 3 bases respectively, with 16 bases between them. This CDR3 contains 15 residues. Germline-derived CDR1 and CDR2 are MDHEN and SYDVKM. The CDR3 nucleotides are TGTGCCAGCAGTTCAAGTTGGCAGGGGCACTACGAGCAGTACTTC. Translating it yields CASSSSWQGHYEQYF.

V and J are TRBV3-1 (or the pseudogene TRBV3-2) and TRBJ2-1; D is undetermined. Trimming removed 3 bases from V and 3 bases from J, with 12 bases in between. In germline, CDR1 is LGHDT, CDR2 YNNKEL (reference sequence). This CDR3 is built from 15 residues. The DNA for the CDR3 is TGTGCCAGCAGCCATCATATTGACTTCTACAATGAGCAGTTCTTC. As protein: CASSHHIDFYNEQFF.

This chain connects TRBV18 to TRBJ2-2; a possible D gene is TRBD1 (5 bases). Trimming took off 5 bases at V and 6 bases at J, with 13 bases between the two ends. Germline loops: CDR1 KGHSH, CDR2 LQKENI. This CDR3 comprises 14 residues. Written as DNA, the CDR3 is TGTGCCAGCTCAGCGACTCAGGGCCCCGGGGAGCTGTTTTTT. Translating gives CASSATQGPGELFF. The full variable domain, rest sourced from reference TRBV18 and TRBJ2-2, is NAGVMQNPRHLVRRRGQEARLRCSPMKGHSHVYWYRQLPEEGLKFMVYLQKENIIDESGMPKERFSAEFPKEGPSILRIQQVVRGDSAAYFCASSATQGPGELFFGEGSRLTVL.

V gene TRBV7-8 combines with J gene TRBJ1-4; 9 nucleotides align to TRBD1. J lost 7 bases, V lost 5 bases, and 8 bases had no gene match. The CDR3 extends over 15 amino acids. Germline V lookup: CDR1 SGHVS, CDR2 FQNEAQ. CDR3 sequence (DNA): TGTGCCAGCAGCCCTGGTCGGACAGGGGCTGAAAAACTGTTTTTT. This codes for CASSPGRTGAEKLFF.

This chain links TRBV5-1 with TRBJ1-5, with D unclear. CDR3 length: 14 residues. Germline V CDR1 and CDR2: SGHRS, YFSETQ. Trimming took 4 bases from V and 7 from J, leaving 15 bases between them. Here the CDR3 reads CASSPGGEEQPQHF. Here the CDR3 DNA reads TGCGCCAGCAGCCCCGGCGGGGAGGAACAGCCCCAGCATTTT.

This clone has more than one count but fewer than ten. The chain couples TRBV19 to TRBJ2-5; D perhaps matches TRBD1 (5 bases). Per germline, CDR1 LNHDA and CDR2 SQIVND (reference sequence). This CDR3 has 15 amino acids. The ends were cut back, 3 bases at V and 4 bases at J, with 15 bases in the middle. As DNA, the CDR3 is TGTGCCAGTAGTATTTCTGCCTCAGGGCGAGAGACCCAGTACTTC. Amino acid sequence: CASSISASGRETQYF.

The gene calls are TRBV18 and TRBJ2-2; TRBD2 agrees at 9 bases. The germline gives CDR1 KGHSH, CDR2 LQKENI. Trimming took 0 bases from V and 4 from J; bases not matched to a gene: 3. The CDR3 covers 16 residues. The chain's CDR3 is CASSPPSGGRTGELFF. For the CDR3, the DNA is TGTGCCAGCTCACCACCGAGCGGGGGGCGCACCGGGGAGCTGTTTTTT.

This chain connects TRBV5-1 to TRBJ2-7; TRBD2 matches at 12 bases. Germline trimming cut 4 bases from V and 4 bases from J; bases unmatched to any gene: 12. Germline V CDR1 and CDR2: SGHRS, YFSETQ. This CDR3 region has 17 residues. In nucleotides, the CDR3 is TGCGCCAGCAGCCCAACTATCTTACTAGCGGGGGGTTACGAGCAGTACTTC. Translated, it gives CASSPTILLAGGYEQYF. Looking up the rest from reference TRBV5-1 and TRBJ2-7 gives the full variable domain: KAGVTQTPRYLIKTRGQQVTLSCSPISGHRSVSWYQQTPGQGLQFLFEYFSETQRNKGNFPGRFSGRQFSNSRSEMNVSTLELGDSALYLCASSPTILLAGGYEQYFGPGTRLTVT.

The CDR3 nucleotides read TGTGCCAGCATGCAGGGAAGTCAAGAGACCCAGTACTTC. This sequence encodes CASMQGSQETQYF. The J gene is TRBJ2-5, the V gene TRBV28; tentative D call: TRBD1 (5 bases). Germline V CDR1 and CDR2: MDHEN, SYDVKM. The CDR3 covers 13 residues. V lost 7 bases and J 2 bases, leaving 11 bases between the germline ends.

The CDR3, as DNA: TGTGCCAGCAGCCAAGCGAGGACCCCGGCGGGGGAGACCCAGTACTTC. The encoded protein is CASSQARTPAGETQYF. The rearrangement joins TRBV3-1 (or the pseudogene TRBV3-2) to TRBJ2-5; TRBD2 is a possible D gene (6 bases). CDR3 length: 16 amino acids. V shed 1 base and J shed 5 bases, with 17 bases lying between them. Per germline, CDR1 LGHDT and CDR2 YNNKEL (reference sequence).

The rearrangement links TRBV7-9 to TRBJ2-3; D is undetermined. This CDR3 region has 15 residues. Germline CDR1 SEHNR, CDR2 FQNEAQ (reference sequence). Trimming stripped 5 bases from V and 2 bases from J, with 14 bases between. The CDR3 loop reads CASSRQSLLTDTQYF. The CDR3 DNA reads as TGTGCCAGCAGCCGCCAGTCCCTTCTCACAGATACGCAGTATTTT.

V usage is TRBV6-1 and J usage is TRBJ1-2; D is ambiguous. V was pared by 2 bases and J by 0 bases, with 22 bases between. Germline CDR1 is MNHNS and CDR2 is SASEGT. The CDR3 length is 19 residues. The CDR3, as DNA: TGTGCCAGCAGTGAAAGGCCCTATGGATGGCAGGCCCCTAACTATGGCTACACCTTC. Amino acid sequence: CASSERPYGWQAPNYGYTF.

This chain uses TRBV29-1 with TRBJ2-1; TRBD1 aligns across 9 bases. The CDR3 is 16 residues long. Germline V gene sequence: CDR1 SQVTM, CDR2 ANQGSEA. J was trimmed by 0 bases and V by 4 bases; bases with no gene match: 7. The CDR3 DNA is TGCAGCGTTGTATCACAGGGGGCCAACTCCTACAATGAGCAGTTCTTC. It is translated as CSVVSQGANSYNEQFF.

V and J are TRBV6-5 and TRBJ2-1, with 8 bases lining up with TRBD2. Germline CDR1 is MNHEY and CDR2 is SVGAGI. The CDR3 runs to 11 residues. V trimming: 10 bases; J trimming: 7 bases; junction bases outside the gene matches: 3. The CDR3 bases are TGTGCCACCCGCGGGAGGAATGAGCAGTTCTTC. It is translated as CATRGRNEQFF.

This chain's CDR3 is CASSVGAGAGTMVEKLFF. CDR3 DNA: TGTGCCAGCAGCGTAGGAGCGGGAGCCGGGACCATGGTTGAAAAACTGTTTTTT. The chain is built from TRBV9 and TRBJ1-4, with D maybe TRBD1 (5 bases). CDR1 and CDR2 from the germline V gene are SGDLS and YYNGEE. Trimming left V 0 bases short and J 7 bases short, with 22 bases between. This CDR3 is built from 18 residues.

V gene TRBV5-4 combines with J gene TRBJ1-1; D might be TRBD1 (5 bases). In germline, CDR1 is SGHNT, CDR2 YYREEE (reference sequence). Trimming removed 5 bases from V and 0 bases from J, with 17 bases in between. This CDR3 comprises 16 residues. Here the CDR3 reads CASRGGADPVNTEAFF. CDR3 sequence (DNA): TGTGCCAGCAGAGGTGGGGCGGATCCGGTGAACACTGAAGCTTTCTTT.

The rearrangement uses TRBV7-9 and TRBJ2-5; possibly TRBD1 for D (6 bases). V lost 5 bases, J lost 9 bases, and 28 bases lay in between. Germline-derived CDR1 and CDR2 are SEHNR and FQNEAQ (reference sequence). The CDR3 totals 17 residues. CDR3 sequence reads: CASSPYRLQGPWTAQYF. The CDR3 DNA reads TGTGCCAGCAGCCCATACCGATTACAGGGCCCTTGGACGGCCCAGTACTTC.

The V and J genes are TRBV28 and TRBJ1-5; 10 positions match TRBD1. V shed 3 bases, J shed 0 bases, and the junction held 14 bases outside the gene matches. CDR1 and CDR2 from the germline V gene are MDHEN and SYDVKM. The CDR3 is 20 residues long. CDR3 amino acids: CASSFFYSRTGGTSNQPQHF. The CDR3 DNA sequence: TGTGCCAGCAGTTTCTTCTACTCCCGGACAGGGGGTACTAGCAATCAGCCCCAGCATTTT.

V usage is TRBV19 and J usage is TRBJ1-2, with D tentatively TRBD1 (6 bases). This CDR3 has 15 amino acids. The germline CDR1 and CDR2 sequences are LNHDA and SQIVND (reference sequence). Trimming pared 7 bases from V and 0 bases from J, leaving 15 bases between. In DNA form, the CDR3 reads TGTGCCAGTATTTTAACAGGGAACACTAACTATGGCTACACCTTC. Translation: CASILTGNTNYGYTF.

The chain is built from TRBV7-8 and TRBJ1-2; no firm D call. There are 15 residues in the CDR3. Germline lookup yields CDR1 SGHVS and CDR2 FQNEAQ. The V and J ends lost 5 bases and 8 bases respectively, with 21 bases between them. CDR3: CASSPFAGKKGGYTF. In DNA, the CDR3 is TGTGCCAGCAGCCCCTTTGCGGGGAAGAAGGGAGGCTACACCTTC.

The chain combines TRBV27 with TRBJ1-2, with D perhaps matching TRBD1 (5 bases). V shed 4 bases and J shed 8 bases, with 11 bases lying between them. Looked up from germline, CDR1 is MNHEY and CDR2 is SMNVEV (reference sequence). There are 12 residues in the CDR3. The CDR3 loop is CASSSRGWGYTF. The CDR3 DNA sequence: TGTGCCAGCAGTTCGCGGGGCTGGGGCTACACCTTC.

V usage is TRBV10-1 and J usage is TRBJ1-5; tentatively, D is TRBD1 (6 bases). The CDR3 loop spans 14 amino acids. V was shortened by 5 bases and J by 7 bases, with 15 bases between the two germline ends. The germline gives CDR1 WNHNN, CDR2 SYGVQD (reference sequence). Here the CDR3 reads CASSYSGDGQPQHF. CDR3 sequence (DNA): TGCGCCAGCAGTTACTCAGGGGATGGACAGCCCCAGCATTTT.

This clone was detected only a few times. The chain employs TRBV4-2 and TRBJ2-2; 7 nucleotides match TRBD2. Germline V lookup: CDR1 LGHNA, CDR2 YNFKEQ. J gave up 6 bases and V 0 bases, and 13 bases lay outside the gene matches. The CDR3 loop spans 18 amino acids. The CDR3 DNA follows: TGTGCCAGCAGCCAAGATCATCGGGGACCCAGCGGGGCCGGGGAGCTGTTTTTT. Amino acid sequence: CASSQDHRGPSGAGELFF.